Following are 17 T cell receptor beta chains from one sample sequenced in a study of cytomegalovirus exposure and HLA in healthy donors. PCR amplification relied on 60 Vbeta primers (plus 13 Jbeta primers). Using immunoSEQ multiplex PCR, the repertoire was profiled, and TCRdb retains in-frame clones only, with some absent. The table shows about 200,000 clones, with 65% to 85% occurring only once. The sequencing sample was made of PBMCs. The receptors originated from a woman in her 30s in good health and CMV-seronegative.

The chain has TRBV27 and TRBJ2-7, with 7 nucleotides matching TRBD2. There are 14 residues in the CDR3. The germline V gene has CDR1 MNHEY and CDR2 SMNVEV (reference sequence). V lost 6 bases and J lost 0; bases outside the gene matches: 5. CDR3 sequence (DNA): TGTGCCAGCAGGGGGAGGGTTCACTCCTACGAGCAGTACTTC. Translation: CASRGRVHSYEQYF.

The rearrangement uses TRBV4-2 and TRBJ1-5; TRBD1 is a possible D gene (6 bases). The CDR3 length is 15 residues. Germline V gene data show CDR1 as LGHNA and CDR2 as YNFKEQ. The V end lost 0 bases, the J end lost 4 bases, and 10 bases lay between the germline ends. CDR3 bases: TGTGCCAGCAGCCAAGAGGGGGGGGCAAATCAGCCCCAGCATTTT. The encoded protein is CASSQEGGANQPQHF.

The rearrangement joins TRBV5-5 to TRBJ2-5; possible D gene TRBD2, 5 bases. In germline, CDR1 is SGHKS, CDR2 YYEKEE (reference sequence). Between the trimmed V and J ends, which lost 1 base and 0 bases, there was a span of 13 bases. There are 16 residues in the CDR3. The DNA for the CDR3 is TGTGCCAGCAGCTTGTTTGGGAGTCAGTACCAAGAGACCCAGTACTTC. This encodes CASSLFGSQYQETQYF.

This chain uses TRBV1 with TRBJ1-5; whether TRBD1, the table's D call, matches the DNA was not checked. TRBV1 is designated a pseudogene. The CDR3 is made up of 18 amino acids. Written as DNA, the CDR3 is TGCACCAGCAGCCAAGATTTACAGGGCTCCTATCGCAATCAGCCCCAGCATTTT. This sequence encodes CTSSQDLQGSYRNQPQHF.

This clone has just a few counts. V and J are TRBV6-6 and TRBJ1-5; a possible D gene is TRBD1 (6 bases). V dropped 6 bases and J dropped 3 bases, with 12 bases sitting between them. CDR1 is MNHNY and CDR2 is SVGAGI in the germline V gene (reference sequence). This CDR3 has 14 amino acids. CDR3 loop: CASRPQGINQPQHF. CDR3 nucleotides: TGTGCCAGCAGACCTCAGGGGATCAATCAGCCCCAGCATTTT.

This chain connects TRBV18 to TRBJ1-6, with D possibly matching TRBD1 (6 bases). The CDR3 extends over 16 amino acids. V lost 2 bases, J lost 5 bases, and 13 bases lay in between. Germline V gives CDR1 KGHSH, CDR2 LQKENI. The CDR3, as DNA: TGTGCCAGCTCACCAACTTCGACAGGCAATAATTCACCCCTCCACTTT. Translation gives CASSPTSTGNNSPLHF.

CDR3 sequence reads: CASSEKGQGINEQFF. Written as DNA, the CDR3 is TGTGCCAGCAGTGAAAAGGGACAGGGGATCAATGAGCAGTTCTTC. The V and J genes are TRBV2 and TRBJ2-1, with 10 positions matching TRBD1. The CDR3 length is 15 residues. Germline loops: CDR1 SNHLY, CDR2 FYNNEI. With V trimmed by 2 bases and J by 6 bases, 4 bases remained unmatched.

This rearrangement joins TRBV19 to TRBJ2-1, with 16 bases lining up with TRBD2. From germline, CDR1 is LNHDA and CDR2 SQIVND (reference sequence). Losses at the gene ends were 8 bases for V and 4 bases for J; bases not matched to a gene: 5. The CDR3 contains 16 residues. DNA of the CDR3: TGTGCCAGTGGGGGGACTAGCGGGAGGGGTTACAATGAGCAGTTCTTC. This gives the protein CASGGTSGRGYNEQFF.

The J gene is TRBJ2-7, the V gene TRBV12-5; TRBD2 matches 7 bases. Germline V CDR1 and CDR2: LGHNT, FRNRAP. The CDR3 totals 14 residues. V was pared by 5 bases and J by 2 bases, with 6 bases of the junction left unmatched. CDR3 sequence: CASGVQRGPYEQYF. CDR3 DNA: TGTGCTAGTGGTGTTCAGCGGGGCCCCTACGAGCAGTACTTC.

The rearrangement joins TRBV6-5 to TRBJ2-5, with 8 bases identical to TRBD1. The V gene end was trimmed by 6 bases and the J gene end by 5 bases; junction bases not matched to a gene: 8. Germline CDR1 MNHEY, CDR2 SVGAGI. The CDR3 contains 14 residues. CDR3 bases: TGTGCCAGCAGACCGACAGGGGCACAGGAGACCCAGTACTTC. Translation gives CASRPTGAQETQYF.

The V gene is TRBV11-2, the J gene TRBJ2-2; possibly TRBD1 for D (5 bases). Trimming stripped 1 base from V and 5 bases from J, with 14 bases between. Germline loops: CDR1 SGHAT, CDR2 FQNNGV. CDR3 length: 16 residues. The CDR3 here is CASSLGGATQTGELFF. In nucleotides, the CDR3 is TGTGCCAGCAGCTTAGGGGGCGCGACTCAAACCGGGGAGCTGTTTTTT.

The chain joins TRBV5-6 to TRBJ1-4; 9 bases are shared with TRBD1. Germline CDR1 and CDR2: SGHDT and YYEEEE. The CDR3 extends over 14 amino acids. J lost 6 bases, V lost 3 bases, and 3 bases had no gene match. CDR3 sequence reads: CASSSGTGYEKLFF. In DNA, the CDR3 is TGTGCCAGCAGCTCCGGGACAGGGTATGAAAAACTGTTTTTT. The full variable domain, in which reference TRBV5-6 and TRBJ1-4 provide the parts outside the CDR3, is DAGVTQSPTHLIKTRGQQVTLRCSPKSGHDTVSWYQQALGQGPQFIFQYYEEEERQRGNFPDRFSGHQFPNYSSELNVNALLLGDSALYLCASSSGTGYEKLFFGSGTQLSVL.

The gene calls are TRBV28 and TRBJ1-5; a possible D gene is TRBD1 (6 bases). The germline V and J ends were trimmed by 5 bases and 7 bases, with 9 bases remaining between them. The germline V gene has CDR1 MDHEN and CDR2 SYDVKM. This CDR3 is 12 amino acids long. The CDR3 loop reads CASSQQGQPQHF. The CDR3, as DNA: TGTGCCAGCAGTCAACAGGGACAGCCCCAGCATTTT.

In its sample, this clone was seen a few times. The chain recombines TRBV30 with TRBJ1-5, with 9 nucleotides matching TRBD1. V shed 4 bases, J shed 5 bases, and the junction held 6 bases outside the gene matches. The CDR3 runs to 14 residues. CDR1 is GTSNPN and CDR2 is SVGIG in the germline V gene (reference sequence). CDR3 DNA: TGTGCCTGGACCCCGGACAGGGGATATCAGCCCCAGCATTTT. Residues: CAWTPDRGYQPQHF.

The chain links TRBV5-6 to TRBJ1-4; D might be TRBD1 (6 bases). The V end lost 4 bases, the J end lost 4 bases, and 11 bases lay between the germline ends. Germline-derived CDR1 and CDR2 are SGHDT and YYEEEE. The CDR3 runs 14 residues. The DNA for the CDR3 is TGTGCCAGCAGCCTGGACAGATTTAATGAAAAACTGTTTTTT. It yields the protein CASSLDRFNEKLFF.

The rearrangement uses TRBV5-5 and TRBJ2-1; 15 bases are shared with TRBD2. The CDR3 runs to 16 residues. The ends lost 4 bases at V and 9 bases at J; junction bases unmatched: 8. Germline V gene data show CDR1 as SGHKS and CDR2 as YYEKEE (reference sequence). In nucleotides, the CDR3 is TGTGCCAGCAGCCTCCTCGGACTAGCGGGAGGGAGTGAGCAGTTCTTC. Amino acid sequence: CASSLLGLAGGSEQFF.

J is TRBJ2-3 and V is TRBV4-1; 11 nucleotides agree with TRBD2. Trimming cost V 6 bases and J 3 bases; bases outside gene matches: 11. The CDR3 is made up of 17 amino acids. Germline CDR1 MGHRA, CDR2 YSYEKL. The CDR3 region has the DNA TGCGCCAGCAGGGTCCGTCCTAGCGGGGGGTATACAGATACGCAGTATTTT. Translation gives CASRVRPSGGYTDTQYF.